This T cell receptor beta chain originates from a study of T cells in Graves' hyperthyroidism and ophthalmopathy. Trimming shortened V by 4 bases and J by 5 bases, and 12 bases separated the two germline ends. The length of the CDR3 is 15 residues. Amplification yielded TCR beta CDR3 regions, with RNA transcripts as the source. First-round RT-PCR of the TCR CDR3 relied on the HTBI primer set. TCRdb reanalysed the multiplex PCR reads using MiXCR and keeps one entry per CDR3 protein. This table has about 570,000 distinct CDR3 sequences, approximately 44% appearing once. Diagnostic assessment was based on clinical symptoms, serum thyroxine and TRAb, thyroid ultrasound and orbital computed tomography. Only a few counts were recorded for this clonotype. Its target is not known. General study points: Progression to ophthalmopathy was predicted a median of roughly 6.6 months early.

The specimen was peripheral blood or thyroid tissue (not recorded which). The TCR sequence derives from an adult woman with Graves' disease, either hyperthyroidism or ophthalmopathy (not recorded which). The gene calls are TRBV12-3 or TRBV12-4 and TRBJ1-6; possible D gene TRBD1, 5 bases. CDR3: CASSWPGLNNSPLHF. The CDR3 DNA follows: TGTGCCAGCAGTTGGCCGGGACTGAATAATTCACCCCTCCACTTT.